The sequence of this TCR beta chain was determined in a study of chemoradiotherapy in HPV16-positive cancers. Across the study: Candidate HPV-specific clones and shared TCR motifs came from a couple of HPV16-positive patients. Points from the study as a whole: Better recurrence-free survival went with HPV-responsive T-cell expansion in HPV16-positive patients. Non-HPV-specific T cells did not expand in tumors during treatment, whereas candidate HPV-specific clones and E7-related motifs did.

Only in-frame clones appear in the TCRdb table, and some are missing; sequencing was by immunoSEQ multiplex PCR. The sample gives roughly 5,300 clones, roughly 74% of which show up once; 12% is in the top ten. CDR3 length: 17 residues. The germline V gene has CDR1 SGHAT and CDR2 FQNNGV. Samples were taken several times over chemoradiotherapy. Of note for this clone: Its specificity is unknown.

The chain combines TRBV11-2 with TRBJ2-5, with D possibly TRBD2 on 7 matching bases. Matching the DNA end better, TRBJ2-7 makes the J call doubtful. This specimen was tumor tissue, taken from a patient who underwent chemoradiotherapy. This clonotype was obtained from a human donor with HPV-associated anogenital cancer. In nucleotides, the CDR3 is TGTGCCAGCAGCCCCGGCAGGAGGGGGGGAGCTTCCTACGAGCAGTACTTC. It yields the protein CASSPGRRGGASYEQYF.